The clone carrying this T cell receptor beta chain was seen once. These data come from a study of blood T cell repertoires in COVID-19. Germline V CDR1 and CDR2: MNHEY, SMNVEV (reference sequence). Deletions cut 5 bases from V and 5 bases from J, with 15 bases between. This CDR3 has 14 residues. The table came from immunoSEQ multiplex PCR; TCRdb's copy has only in-frame clones and leaves some out. The table lists 200,000 to 300,000 clones, under 85% of them singletons. This TCR derives from a young man who had recovered from COVID-19. V gene TRBV27 combines with J gene TRBJ1-1, with a tentative D call TRBD1 (6 bases). Sample: peripheral blood. CDR3 residues: CASSPQGPGTEAFF. The CDR3 coding sequence is TGTGCCAGCAGTCCACAGGGCCCGGGGACTGAAGCTTTCTTT.